This T cell receptor beta chain came from a study of cytomegalovirus exposure and HLA in healthy donors. A single count supports this clone. The CDR3 consists of 14 residues. Germline V gene sequence: CDR1 GTSNPN, CDR2 SVGIG (reference sequence). With 0 bases removed from V and 6 bases from J, the gap between germline ends came to 12 bases. The PCR employed 60 Vbeta primers together with 13 Jbeta primers. Clones were read by immunoSEQ multiplex PCR, and TCRdb kept only the in-frame ones, dropping some. The data hold roughly 120,000 clones, with 70% to 85% observed a single time. Source material: PBMCs. This receptor was identified in a man between 45 and 60 years old in good health and CMV-seropositive. The V and J genes are TRBV30 and TRBJ1-5; D is possibly TRBD1 (5 bases). The CDR3 loop is CAWSVLDGGQPQHF. CDR3 DNA sequence: TGTGCCTGGAGTGTTTTGGACGGGGGTCAGCCCCAGCATTTT.